This T cell receptor beta chain was sequenced during a study of blood T cells in healthy people across ages. The study's findings and limits: Compared with aged donors, long-lived donors showed fewer expanded clones, suggesting selection.

This clonotype appeared a single time. Its specificity is unknown. The germline V gene encodes CDR1 MNHEY and CDR2 SMNVEV (reference sequence). The V end was cut by 5 bases, the J end by 15 bases, with 20 bases between. This CDR3 spans 13 amino acids. The second PCR ran roughly 6 to 12 cycles with a sample-barcoded 5' primer and J-beta primers. One entry per CDR3 protein results from TCRdb running MiXCR on the 5' RACE reads. The data hold around 1,900,000 distinct CDR3 sequences, with around 40% observed a single time. The chain uses TRBV27 and TRBJ2-4, with D perhaps assigned TRBD1 or TRBD2 (5 bases each). Specimen: blood. The sequence was collected from a human donor in good health. For the CDR3, the DNA is TGTGCCAGCAGTCTCATAGCGCAGGGTTTTCGGTACTTC. Protein sequence: CASSLIAQGFRYF.